This T cell receptor beta chain is drawn from a study of regulatory T cells in long-lasting Graves disease. Overall study context: The term persistent Graves' disease signified upward of 5 years on antithyroid drugs with positive TSH receptor antibodies. Study-wide points: The sample size was small, and this may have reduced accuracy. Favored gene segments in persistent disease were TRBV28, TRBJ1-2 and TRBJ2-5. Between persistent patients, about 2,800 public clonotypes were shared, exceeding the approximately 870 shared between new patients.

Concerning this clonotype: Its cognate antigen is unknown.

Building of the TCR beta libraries involved iRepertoire HTBI primers and Arm-PCR of CDR3 regions. TCRdb reprocessed the multiplex PCR reads with MiXCR, giving one entry per CDR3 protein. The sample carries hundreds of thousands of distinct CDR3 sequences, 21% recorded once. The time point was: persistent/refractory GD, antithyroid drugs over 5 years with positive TRAb. From RNA extracted from PBMCs, the TCR library was made. Trimming shortened V by 0 bases and J by 3 bases, and 9 bases separated the two germline ends. The CDR3 has 15 amino acids. Per the germline V gene, CDR1 is SGHAT and CDR2 is FQNNGV.

The gene calls are TRBV11-2 and TRBJ2-1; D possibly corresponds to TRBD2 (5 bases). This sequence originates from a female donor with Graves disease. Sequencing used peripheral blood mononuclear cells (PBMCs), obtained when the disease was refractory, from a patient treated with antithyroid drugs. CDR3 DNA sequence: TGTGCCAGCAGCTTAGACGGGGAATTCTACAATGAGCAGTTCTTC. It specifies CASSLDGEFYNEQFF.